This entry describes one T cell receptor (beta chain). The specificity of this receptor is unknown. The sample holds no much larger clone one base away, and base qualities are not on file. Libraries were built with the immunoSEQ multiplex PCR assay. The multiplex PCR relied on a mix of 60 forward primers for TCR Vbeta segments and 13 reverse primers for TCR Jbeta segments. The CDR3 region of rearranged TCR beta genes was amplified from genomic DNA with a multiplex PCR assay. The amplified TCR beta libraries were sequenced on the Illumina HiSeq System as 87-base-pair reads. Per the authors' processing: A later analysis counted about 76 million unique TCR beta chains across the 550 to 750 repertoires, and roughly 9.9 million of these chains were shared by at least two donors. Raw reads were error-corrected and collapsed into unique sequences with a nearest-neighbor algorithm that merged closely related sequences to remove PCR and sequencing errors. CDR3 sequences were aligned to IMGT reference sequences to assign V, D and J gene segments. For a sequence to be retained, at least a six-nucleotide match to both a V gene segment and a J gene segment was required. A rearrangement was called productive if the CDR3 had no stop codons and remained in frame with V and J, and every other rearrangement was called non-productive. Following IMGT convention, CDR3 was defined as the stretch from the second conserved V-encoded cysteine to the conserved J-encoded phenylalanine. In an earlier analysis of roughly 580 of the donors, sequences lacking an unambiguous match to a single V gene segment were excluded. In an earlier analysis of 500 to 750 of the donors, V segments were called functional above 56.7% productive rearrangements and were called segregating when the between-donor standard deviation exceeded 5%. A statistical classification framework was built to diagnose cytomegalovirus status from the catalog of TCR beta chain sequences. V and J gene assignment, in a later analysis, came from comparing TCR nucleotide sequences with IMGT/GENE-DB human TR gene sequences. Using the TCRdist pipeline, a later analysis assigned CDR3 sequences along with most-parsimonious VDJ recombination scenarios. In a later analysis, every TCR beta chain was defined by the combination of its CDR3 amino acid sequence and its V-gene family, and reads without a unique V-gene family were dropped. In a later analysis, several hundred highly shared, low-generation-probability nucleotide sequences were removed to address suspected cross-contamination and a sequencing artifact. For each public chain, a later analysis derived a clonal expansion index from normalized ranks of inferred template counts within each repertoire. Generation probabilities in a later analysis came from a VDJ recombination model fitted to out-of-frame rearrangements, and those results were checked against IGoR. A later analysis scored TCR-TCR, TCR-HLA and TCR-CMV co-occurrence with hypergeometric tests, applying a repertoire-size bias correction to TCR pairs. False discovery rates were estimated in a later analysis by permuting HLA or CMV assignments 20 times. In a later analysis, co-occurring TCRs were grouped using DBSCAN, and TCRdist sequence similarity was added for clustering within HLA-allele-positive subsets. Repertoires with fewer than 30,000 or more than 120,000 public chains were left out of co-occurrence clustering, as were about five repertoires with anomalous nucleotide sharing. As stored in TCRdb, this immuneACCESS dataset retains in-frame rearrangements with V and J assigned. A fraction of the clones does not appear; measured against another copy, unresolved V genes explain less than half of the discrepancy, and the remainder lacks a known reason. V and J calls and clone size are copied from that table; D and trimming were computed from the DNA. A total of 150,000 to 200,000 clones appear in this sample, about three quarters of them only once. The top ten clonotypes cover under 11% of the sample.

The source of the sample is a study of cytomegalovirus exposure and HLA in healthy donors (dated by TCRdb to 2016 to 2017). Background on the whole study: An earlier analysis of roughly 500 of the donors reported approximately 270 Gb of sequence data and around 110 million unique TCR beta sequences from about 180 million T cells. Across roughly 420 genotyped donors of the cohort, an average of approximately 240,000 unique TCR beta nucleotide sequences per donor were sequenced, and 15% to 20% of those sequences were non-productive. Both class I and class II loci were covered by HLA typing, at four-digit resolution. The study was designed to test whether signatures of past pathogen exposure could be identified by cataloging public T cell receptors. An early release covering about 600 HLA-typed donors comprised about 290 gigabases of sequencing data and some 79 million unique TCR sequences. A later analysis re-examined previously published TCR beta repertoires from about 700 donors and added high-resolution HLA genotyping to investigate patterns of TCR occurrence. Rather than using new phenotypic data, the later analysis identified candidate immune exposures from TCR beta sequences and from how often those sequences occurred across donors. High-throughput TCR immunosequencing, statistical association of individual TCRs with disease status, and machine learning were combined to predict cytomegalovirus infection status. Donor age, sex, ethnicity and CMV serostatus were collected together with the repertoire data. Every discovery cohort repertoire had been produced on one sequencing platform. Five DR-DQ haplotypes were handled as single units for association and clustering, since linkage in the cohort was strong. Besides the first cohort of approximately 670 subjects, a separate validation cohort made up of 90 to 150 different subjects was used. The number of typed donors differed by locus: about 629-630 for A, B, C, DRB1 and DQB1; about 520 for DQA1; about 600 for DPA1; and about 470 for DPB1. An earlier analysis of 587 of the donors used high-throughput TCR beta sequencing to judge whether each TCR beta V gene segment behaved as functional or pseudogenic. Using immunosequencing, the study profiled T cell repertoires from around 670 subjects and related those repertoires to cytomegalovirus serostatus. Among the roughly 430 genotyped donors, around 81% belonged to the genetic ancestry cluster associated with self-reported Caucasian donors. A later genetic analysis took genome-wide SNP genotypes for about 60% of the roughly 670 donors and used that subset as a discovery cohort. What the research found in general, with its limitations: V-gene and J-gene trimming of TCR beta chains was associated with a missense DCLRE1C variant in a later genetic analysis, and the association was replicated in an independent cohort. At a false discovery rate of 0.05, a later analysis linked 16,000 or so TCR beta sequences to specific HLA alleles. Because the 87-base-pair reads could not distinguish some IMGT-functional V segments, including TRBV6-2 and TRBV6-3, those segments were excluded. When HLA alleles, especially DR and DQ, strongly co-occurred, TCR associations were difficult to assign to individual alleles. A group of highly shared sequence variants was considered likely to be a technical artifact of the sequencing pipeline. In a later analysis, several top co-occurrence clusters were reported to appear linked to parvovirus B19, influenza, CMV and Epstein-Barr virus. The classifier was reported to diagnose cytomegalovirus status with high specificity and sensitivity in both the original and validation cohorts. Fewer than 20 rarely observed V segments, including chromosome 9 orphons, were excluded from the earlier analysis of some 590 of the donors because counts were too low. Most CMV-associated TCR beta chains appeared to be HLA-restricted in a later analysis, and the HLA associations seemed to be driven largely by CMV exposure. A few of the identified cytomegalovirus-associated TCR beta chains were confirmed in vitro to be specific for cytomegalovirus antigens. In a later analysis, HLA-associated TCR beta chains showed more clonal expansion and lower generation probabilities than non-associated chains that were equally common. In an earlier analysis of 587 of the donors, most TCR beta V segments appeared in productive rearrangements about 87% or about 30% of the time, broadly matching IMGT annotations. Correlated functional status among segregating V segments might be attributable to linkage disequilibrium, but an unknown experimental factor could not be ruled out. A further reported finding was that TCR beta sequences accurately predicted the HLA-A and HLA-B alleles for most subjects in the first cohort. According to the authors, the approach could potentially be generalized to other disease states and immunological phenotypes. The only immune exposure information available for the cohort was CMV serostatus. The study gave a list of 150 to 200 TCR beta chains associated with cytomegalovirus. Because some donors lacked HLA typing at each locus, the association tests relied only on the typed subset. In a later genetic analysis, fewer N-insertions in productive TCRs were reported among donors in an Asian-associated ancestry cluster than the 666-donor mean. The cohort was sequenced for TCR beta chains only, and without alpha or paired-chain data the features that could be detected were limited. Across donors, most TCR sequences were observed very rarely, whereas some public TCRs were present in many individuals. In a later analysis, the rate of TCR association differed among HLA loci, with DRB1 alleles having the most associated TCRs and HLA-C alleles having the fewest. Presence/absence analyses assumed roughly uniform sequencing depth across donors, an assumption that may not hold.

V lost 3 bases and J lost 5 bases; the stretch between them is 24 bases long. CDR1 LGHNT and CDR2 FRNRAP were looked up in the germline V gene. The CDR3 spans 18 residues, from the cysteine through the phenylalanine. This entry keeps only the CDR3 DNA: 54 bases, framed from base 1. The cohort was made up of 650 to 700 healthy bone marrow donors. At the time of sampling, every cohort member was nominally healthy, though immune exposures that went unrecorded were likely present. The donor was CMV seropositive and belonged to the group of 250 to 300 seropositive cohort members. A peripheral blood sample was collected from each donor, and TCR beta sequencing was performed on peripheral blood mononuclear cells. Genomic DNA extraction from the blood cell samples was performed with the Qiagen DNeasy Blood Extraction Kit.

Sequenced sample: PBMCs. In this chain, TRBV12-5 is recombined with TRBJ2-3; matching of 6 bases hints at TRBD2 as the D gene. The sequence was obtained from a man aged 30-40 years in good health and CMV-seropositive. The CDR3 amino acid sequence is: CASGFKRGLPGGEDTQYF. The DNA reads TGTGCTAGTGGTTTTAAGAGAGGACTACCCGGGGGTGAAGATACGCAGTATTTT. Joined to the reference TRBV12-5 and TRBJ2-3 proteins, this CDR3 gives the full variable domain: DARVTQTPRHKVTEMGQEVTMRCQPILGHNTVFWYRQTMMQGLELLAYFRNRAPLDDSGMPKDRFSAEMPDATLATLKIQPSEPRDSAVYFCASGFKRGLPGGEDTQYFGPGTRLTVL.